Following are 2 T cell receptor beta chains from one sample sequenced in a study of cytomegalovirus exposure and HLA in healthy donors. The PCR had 60 Vbeta and 13 Jbeta primers. The method was immunoSEQ multiplex PCR; TCRdb's version includes in-frame clones alone and lacks a portion of them. The data show roughly 120,000 clones, around three quarters seen once. The sequenced material came from PBMCs. Every receptor here comes from a man aged 25 to 40 in good health and CMV-seropositive.

This chain joins TRBV9 and TRBJ2-3; D gene ambiguous. Germline CDR1 SGDLS, CDR2 YYNGEE. The CDR3 is 13 residues long. V lost 3 bases, J lost 0 bases, and 5 bases lay in between. CDR3 DNA sequence: TGTGCCAGCAGCGCACTTAGCACAGATACGCAGTATTTT. Encoded protein: CASSALSTDTQYF.

The V call is TRBV4-2, the J call TRBJ2-2; 9 bases agree with TRBD1. The CDR3 loop spans 16 amino acids. J lost 2 bases, V lost 1 base, and 2 bases had no gene match. CDR1 is LGHNA, CDR2 YNFKEQ, per germline. CDR3 loop: CASSQGQGDNTGELFF. CDR3 bases: TGTGCCAGCAGCCAAGGACAGGGGGACAACACCGGGGAGCTGTTTTTT.